These 5 T cell receptor beta chains came from one sample sequenced in a study of lymphopenia after photon versus proton radiotherapy (dated by TCRdb to between 2017 and 2020). The protocol used for the library was the immunoSEQ multiplex PCR assay. TCRdb retrieved this table from immuneACCESS and kept in-frame rearrangements only. Not all clones are present; in checked studies, unresolved V genes account for under half, and no reason is known for the remainder. The sample profile shows 40,000 or so clones; roughly nine tenths of them were found once. Roughly 15% of the sample comes from the top ten. Specimen: peripheral blood, collected from a patient treated with photon-based radiotherapy. The receptors come from a man aged 60-69 years with cholangiocarcinoma.

This clone was seen a single time. The chain links TRBV6-5 to TRBJ1-4; D perhaps matches TRBD1 (6 bases). Germline lookup yields CDR1 MNHEY and CDR2 SVGAGI. V was cut by 2 bases and J by 4 bases, with 8 bases left in between. The CDR3 is 14 amino acids. Here the CDR3 reads CASSYGQFNEKLFF. In nucleotides, the CDR3 is TGTGCCAGCAGTTACGGACAGTTTAATGAAAAACTGTTTTTT.

This clone was observed a single time. The chain has TRBV4-2 and TRBJ2-3; the D gene is possibly TRBD2 (6 bases). CDR3 length: 16 residues. Trimming removed 0 bases from V and 1 base from J, with 11 bases in between. CDR1 and CDR2 (germline): LGHNA, YNFKEQ. The CDR3 nucleotides read TGTGCCAGCAGCCAAGAGTCCGGAGGGGGCACAGATACGCAGTATTTT. It is translated as CASSQESGGGTDTQYF.

This rearrangement joins TRBV6-6 to TRBJ2-2, with D maybe TRBD2 (6 bases). V was trimmed by 6 bases and J by 1 base, leaving 12 bases between them. Per the germline V gene, CDR1 is MNHNY and CDR2 is SVGAGI (reference sequence). The length of the CDR3 is 15 residues. As DNA, the CDR3 is TGTGCCAGCAGGGCGGGGACGGAGAACACCGGGGAGCTGTTTTTT. The encoded protein is CASRAGTENTGELFF.

The V and J genes are TRBV27 and TRBJ2-3, with D possibly TRBD1 on 5 matching bases. V lost 6 bases, J lost 6 bases, and 25 bases lay in between. CDR3 length: 17 amino acids. Germline CDR1 reads MNHEY; CDR2 reads SMNVEV (reference sequence). The CDR3 reads CASRPNWGLLRADTQYF. CDR3 in DNA: TGTGCCAGCAGGCCTAACTGGGGCTTACTTCGGGCGGATACGCAGTATTTT.

The gene calls are TRBV27 and TRBJ2-6, with a possible D match to TRBD2 (5 bases). Germline values: CDR1 MNHEY, CDR2 SMNVEV (reference sequence). The CDR3 spans 17 residues. V gave up 2 bases and J gave up 0 bases, with 11 bases separating them. This chain's CDR3 is CASSLSGPSSGANVLTF. The DNA for the CDR3 is TGTGCCAGCAGTTTAAGCGGACCGTCCTCTGGGGCCAACGTCCTGACTTTC.